The 20 T cell receptor beta chains reported below all come from one sample, sequenced in a study of breast tumors, draining lymph nodes, adjacent tissues. TCRdb called the multiplex PCR reads again in MiXCR, with one record for every CDR3 protein. The top ten clones hold roughly 3.5% of a sample with about 130,000 distinct CDR3 sequences, 20% of them seen once. Axillary draining lymph nodes of breast cancer patients supplied the node samples. The sequenced sample consisted of axillary lymph node tissue. These receptors came from a female donor with breast cancer. Some clones in this sample may be carry-over from other donors' samples.

At least ten counts were recorded for this clonotype. J is TRBJ1-3 and V is TRBV10-2, with D unclear. With 2 bases removed from V and 4 bases from J, the gap between germline ends came to 9 bases. CDR3 length equals 14 residues. From germline, CDR1 is WSHSY and CDR2 SAAADI. CDR3 amino acids: CASSETHYGNTIYF. The CDR3 region has the DNA TGCGCCAGCAGTGAGACCCACTACGGAAACACCATATATTTT.

The chain has TRBV30 and TRBJ2-7; D is unclear. CDR3 length: 13 residues. The V gene lost 1 base and the J gene lost 2 bases, with 9 bases spanning the gap. Per germline, CDR1 GTSNPN and CDR2 SVGIG (reference sequence). CDR3: CAWSALGPYEQYF. The CDR3 DNA reads as TGTGCCTGGAGTGCCCTGGGCCCCTACGAGCAGTACTTC.

This clonotype has ten or more counts. The chain joins TRBV27 to TRBJ2-7; 8 bases are a match to TRBD1. The CDR3 is 14 residues long. Per germline, CDR1 MNHEY and CDR2 SMNVEV (reference sequence). V lost 4 bases to trimming and J lost 1 base; unmatched junction nucleotides: 3. The CDR3 loop reads CASSSRDRSYEQYF. CDR3 DNA: TGTGCCAGCAGTTCTCGGGACAGGTCCTACGAGCAGTACTTC.

This clonotype has only a few counts. The chain couples TRBV20-1 to TRBJ1-5, with D perhaps matching TRBD1 (5 bases). Germline CDR1 reads DFQATT; CDR2 reads SNEGSKA (reference sequence). V was shortened by 0 bases and J by 2 bases, with 11 bases between the two germline ends. CDR3 size: 15 residues. The CDR3 protein is CSAREWQGGNQPQHF. Here the CDR3 DNA reads TGCAGTGCTAGAGAGTGGCAGGGCGGCAATCAGCCCCAGCATTTT.

With respect to this clonotype: No conserved phenylalanine or tryptophan ends this CDR3, so it is likely a read error. The gene calls are TRBV12-3 or TRBV12-4 and TRBJ2-6, with D possibly matching TRBD1 (5 bases). Trimming pared 2 bases from V and 4 bases from J, leaving 9 bases between. There are 15 residues in the CDR3. The CDR3 here is CASSLRGSGANVLTL. CDR3 in DNA: TGTGCCAGCAGTTTAAGGGGCTCGGGGGCCAACGTCCTGACTCTC.

This clonotype was observed at least ten times. V is TRBV7-9 and J is TRBJ2-5, with D hard to call. V lost 1 base, J lost 5 bases, and 11 bases lay in between. Germline V lookup: CDR1 SEHNR, CDR2 FQNEAQ (reference sequence). The CDR3 contains 14 residues. The CDR3 here is CASSLGVAGETQYF. The CDR3 DNA sequence: TGTGCCAGCAGCTTAGGGGTAGCAGGCGAGACCCAGTACTTC.

This clonotype was counted many times. This chain joins TRBV5-1 and TRBJ2-5; 11 bases fit TRBD2. CDR1 is SGHRS, CDR2 YFSETQ, per germline. After removal of 0 bases from V and 5 bases from J, the junction contained 15 bases not matched to a gene. The CDR3 consists of 19 residues. CDR3 sequence reads: CASSLGAVSGGALAETQYF. CDR3 in DNA: TGCGCCAGCAGCTTGGGGGCTGTTAGCGGGGGGGCCCTCGCGGAGACCCAGTACTTC.

Comments on this clonotype: This may arise from a read error, as a much more abundant clone is one base away. The chain employs TRBV4-1 and TRBJ1-2; a possible D gene is TRBD1 (5 bases). CDR1 MGHRA and CDR2 YSYEKL come from the germline V gene. Trimming removed 0 bases from V and 7 bases from J, with 12 bases in between. The CDR3 is 14 residues long. As DNA, the CDR3 is TGCGCCAGCAGCCAAGACGCGGGGCAGAGTGGCTACACCTTC. Translated, it gives CASSQDAGQSGYTF.

On this clonotype: Given a much more abundant clone one base away, this may be a read error. The CDR3 does not end in the conserved phenylalanine or tryptophan, so this is likely a read error. This rearrangement joins TRBV2 to TRBJ1-4, with 8 bases fitting TRBD1. The CDR3 contains 13 residues. V gave up 11 bases and J gave up 4 bases; unmatched junction bases: 6. Germline loops: CDR1 SNHLY, CDR2 FYNNEI. Written as DNA, the CDR3 is TGTGCCTGTCAGACAGGGGTTAATGAAAAACTGTTTATT. As protein: CACQTGVNEKLFI.

This clonotype was recorded at least ten times. J is TRBJ2-1 and V is TRBV15, with TRBD2 matching over 12 bases. With V trimmed by 2 bases and J by 8 bases, 7 bases remained unmatched. This CDR3 contains 16 residues. Germline values: CDR1 LNHNV, CDR2 YYDKDF (reference sequence). The CDR3 is CATSRLAGGGLDEQFF. Here the CDR3 DNA reads TGTGCCACCAGCAGACTAGCGGGAGGGGGCTTGGATGAGCAGTTCTTC. Filled out from reference TRBV15 and TRBJ2-1, the complete variable domain reads DAMVIQNPRYQVTQFGKPVTLSCSQTLNHNVMYWYQQKSSQAPKLLFHYYDKDFNNEADTPDNFQSRRPNTSFCFLDIRSPGLGDTAMYLCATSRLAGGGLDEQFFGPGTRLTVL.

This clonotype showed up just a few times. The V gene is TRBV3-1, the J gene TRBJ1-2; D perhaps matches TRBD1 (5 bases). Germline V gives CDR1 LGHDT, CDR2 YNNKEL (reference sequence). The V end was cut by 8 bases, the J end by 7 bases, with 14 bases between. The CDR3 sequence is 12 residues long. The CDR3 bases are TGTGCCAGCTCGTCGCGGACACTTGGCTACACCTTC. Residues: CASSSRTLGYTF.

This clonotype came up many times. This rearrangement joins TRBV10-2 to TRBJ2-7; 7 bases are shared with TRBD2. The trim removed 2 bases at V and 2 bases at J, leaving 3 bases unmatched. Germline-derived CDR1 and CDR2 are WSHSY and SAAADI. The CDR3 is 14 amino acids. The CDR3 reads CASSEPGLAYEQYF. The DNA for the CDR3 is TGCGCCAGCAGTGAGCCCGGACTAGCCTACGAGCAGTACTTC.

This clonotype was counted ten times or more. V and J are TRBV29-1 and TRBJ2-1; D is unclear. V dropped 1 base and J dropped 8 bases, with 6 bases sitting between them. Germline V CDR1 and CDR2: SQVTM, ANQGSEA. The CDR3 has 11 amino acids. The CDR3 spells CSVEGVHEQFF. The CDR3, as DNA: TGCAGCGTTGAAGGGGTCCATGAGCAGTTCTTC.

This clonotype was picked up many times. The V call is TRBV10-3, the J call TRBJ2-5, with 15 positions matching TRBD2. Germline V gene data show CDR1 as ENHRY and CDR2 as SYGVKD. CDR3 length: 15 residues. Trimming removed 8 bases from V and 5 bases from J; junction bases left unmatched: 6. The CDR3 sequence: CAIGWTSGREETQYF. The CDR3 DNA reads as TGTGCCATCGGGTGGACTAGCGGGAGGGAGGAGACCCAGTACTTC.

The V call is TRBV7-8, the J call TRBJ2-1, with D perhaps matching TRBD1 (6 bases). The CDR3 contains 14 residues. Germline V gene data show CDR1 as SGHVS and CDR2 as FQNEAQ. V was shortened by 7 bases and J by 2 bases, with 12 bases between the two germline ends. Here the CDR3 DNA reads TGTGCCAGCACCCCGGGACAAACCTACAATGAGCAGTTCTTC. Translation gives CASTPGQTYNEQFF.

This clonotype has a count of ten or more. V usage is TRBV14 and J usage is TRBJ2-1, with a tentative D call TRBD2 (6 bases). The CDR3 extends over 16 amino acids. Germline assignment: CDR1 SGHDN and CDR2 FVKESK. Trimming pared 2 bases from V and 0 bases from J, leaving 11 bases between. The CDR3 sequence is CASSQPGLSSYNEQFF. The CDR3 nucleotides read TGTGCCAGCAGCCAACCGGGACTTAGCTCCTACAATGAGCAGTTCTTC.

This clonotype was found many times. The chain joins TRBV11-2 to TRBJ2-1; D is uncertain. The CDR3 extends over 15 amino acids. The germline gives CDR1 SGHAT, CDR2 FQNNGV. Trimming cost V 3 bases and J 3 bases, with 12 bases left between them. The CDR3 nucleotides are TGTGCCAGCAGCTTGATATGGGATAACTACAATGAGCAGTTCTTC. It codes for CASSLIWDNYNEQFF.

Ten or more counts support this clonotype. The rearrangement links TRBV5-1 to TRBJ2-5; 7 nucleotides align to TRBD2. V lost 4 bases and J lost 7; bases outside the gene matches: 10. The CDR3 loop spans 14 amino acids. CDR1 SGHRS and CDR2 YFSETQ come from the germline V gene. The chain's CDR3 is CASSQTSVGGTQYF. DNA of the CDR3: TGCGCCAGCAGCCAAACTAGCGTGGGGGGGACCCAGTACTTC.

Ten or more counts support this clonotype. The chain links TRBV7-2 to TRBJ2-1; 9 nucleotides match TRBD2. The CDR3 contains 13 residues. Per germline, CDR1 SGHTA and CDR2 FQGNSA. Unmatched junction bases numbered 1, after V lost 2 bases and J lost 8 bases. This CDR3 is CASSLIAGDEQFF. The CDR3 DNA reads as TGTGCCAGCAGCTTAATAGCGGGAGATGAGCAGTTCTTC.

This clonotype occurred many times. The chain couples TRBV7-3 to TRBJ2-3; possibly TRBD1 or TRBD2 for D (5 bases each). The germline gives CDR1 SGHTA, CDR2 FQGTGA. CDR3 length: 17 amino acids. V lost 5 bases to trimming and J lost 0 bases, with 18 bases between them. The DNA of the CDR3 is TGTGCCAGCAGCCCTAATCCGGGGACCACTAGCACAGATACGCAGTATTTT. Its protein is CASSPNPGTTSTDTQYF.